Shown below are 5 T cell receptor beta chains from a single sample sequenced in a study of OX40 agonist ivuxolimab in advanced cancers. The assay was immunoSEQ multiplex PCR, and TCRdb's table has in-frame clones only and misses some. The sample holds over 10,000 clones, 65% to 70% seen once. Sample: CD4+ or CD8+ T cells sorted from blood, taken in a trial of the OX40 agonist ivuxolimab. These receptors were obtained from an adult with an advanced solid tumor such as melanoma, head and neck, liver or kidney cancer.

In its sample, this clone was seen a few times. The genes are TRBV28 and TRBJ2-5; D is possibly TRBD1 or TRBD2 (5 bases each). This CDR3 contains 18 residues. Trimming pared 8 bases from V and 1 base from J, leaving 26 bases between. The germline CDR1 and CDR2 sequences are MDHEN and SYDVKM. For the CDR3, the DNA is TGTGCCAGCTTCCCCCTTCTAGTCCTAGCAGGGTTCCAAGAGACCCAGTACTTC. Its translation: CASFPLLVLAGFQETQYF.

The chain uses TRBV6-5 and TRBJ1-3, with unresolved D. The CDR3 is made up of 16 amino acids. Trimming shortened V by 0 bases and J by 2 bases, and 11 bases separated the two germline ends. Looked up from germline, CDR1 is MNHEY and CDR2 is SVGAGI. The CDR3: CASSYSIHLTGNTIYF. The CDR3 bases are TGTGCCAGCAGTTACTCTATACACCTAACTGGAAACACCATATATTTT.

The rearrangement joins TRBV6-6 to TRBJ1-2, with D uncertain. Trimming cost V 6 bases and J 8 bases, with 19 bases left between them. Germline CDR1 is MNHNY and CDR2 is SVGAGI (reference sequence). There are 14 residues in the CDR3. The CDR3 DNA is TGTGCCAGCAGGGTCTGGACCGCCGGCGAGGGCTACACCTTC. It encodes CASRVWTAGEGYTF.

Within the sample, this clone is medium-sized (0.01 to 0.1%). The chain uses TRBV19 and TRBJ2-5; D is unresolved. Germline values: CDR1 LNHDA, CDR2 SQIVND (reference sequence). V was pared by 5 bases and J by 5 bases, with 12 bases between. This CDR3 spans 13 amino acids. This chain's CDR3 is CASSGINVETQYF. As DNA, the CDR3 is TGTGCCAGTAGTGGGATCAATGTTGAGACCCAGTACTTC. Using reference TRBV19 and TRBJ2-5 for the parts outside the CDR3, the full variable domain is DGGITQSPKYLFRKEGQNVTLSCEQNLNHDAMYWYRQDPGQGLRLIYYSQIVNDFQKGDIAEGYSVSREKKESFPLTVTSAQKNPTAFYLCASSGINVETQYFGPGTRLLVL.

This chain connects TRBV4-1 to TRBJ2-5, with 10 nucleotides matching TRBD2. Germline loops: CDR1 MGHRA, CDR2 YSYEKL. V shed 2 bases, J shed 4 bases, and the junction held 10 bases outside the gene matches. The CDR3 length is 17 residues. The CDR3 nucleotides are TGCGCCAGCAGCCAAAACCCACGGACTAGCGGAGTAGAGACCCAGTACTTC. Translating it yields CASSQNPRTSGVETQYF.